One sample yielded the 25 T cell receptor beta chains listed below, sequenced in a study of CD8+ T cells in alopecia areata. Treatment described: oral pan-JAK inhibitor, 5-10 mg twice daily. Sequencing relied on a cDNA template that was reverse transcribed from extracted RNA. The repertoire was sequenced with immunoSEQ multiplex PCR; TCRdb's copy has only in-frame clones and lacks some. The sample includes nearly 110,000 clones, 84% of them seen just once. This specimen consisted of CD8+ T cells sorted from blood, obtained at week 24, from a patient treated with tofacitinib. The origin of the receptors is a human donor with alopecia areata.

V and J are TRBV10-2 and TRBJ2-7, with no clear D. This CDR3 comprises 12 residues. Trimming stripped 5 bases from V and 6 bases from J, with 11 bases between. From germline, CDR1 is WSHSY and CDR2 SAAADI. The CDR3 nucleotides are TGCGCCAGCAGTCGTGCTTTAGGCGAGCAGTACTTC. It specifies CASSRALGEQYF.

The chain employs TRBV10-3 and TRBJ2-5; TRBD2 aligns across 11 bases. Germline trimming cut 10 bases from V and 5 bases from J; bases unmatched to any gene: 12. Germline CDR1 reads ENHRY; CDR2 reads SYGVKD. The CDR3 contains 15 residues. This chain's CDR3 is CASSASGGPGETQYF. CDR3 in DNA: TGTGCCAGCTCTGCTAGCGGGGGGCCGGGGGAGACCCAGTACTTC.

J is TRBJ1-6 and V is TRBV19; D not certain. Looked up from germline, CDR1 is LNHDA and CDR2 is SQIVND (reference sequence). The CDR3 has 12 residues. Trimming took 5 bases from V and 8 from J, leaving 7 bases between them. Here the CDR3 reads CASSASYSPLHF. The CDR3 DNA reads TGTGCCAGTAGTGCCTCATATTCACCCCTCCACTTT.

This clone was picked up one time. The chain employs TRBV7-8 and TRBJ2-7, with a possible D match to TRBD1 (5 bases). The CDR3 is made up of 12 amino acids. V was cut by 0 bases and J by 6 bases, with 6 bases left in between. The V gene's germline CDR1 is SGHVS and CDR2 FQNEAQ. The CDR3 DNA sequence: TGTGCCAGCAGCTTAGCGGGGCTCGAGCAGTACTTC. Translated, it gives CASSLAGLEQYF. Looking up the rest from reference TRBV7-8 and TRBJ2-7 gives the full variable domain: GAGVSQSPRYKVAKRGQDVALRCDPISGHVSLFWYQQALGQGPEFLTYFQNEAQLDKSGLPSDRFFAERPEGSVSTLKIQRTQQEDSAVYLCASSLAGLEQYFGPGTRLTVT.

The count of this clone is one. This CDR3 is CASSQSSLVDEQFF. Written as DNA, the CDR3 is TGCGCCAGCAGCCAGAGCTCCCTAGTCGATGAGCAGTTCTTC. The chain couples TRBV4-3 to TRBJ2-1; no clear D gene. The CDR3 is 14 amino acids. Germline V CDR1 and CDR2: LGHNA, YSLEER. With 3 bases removed from V and 8 bases from J, the gap between germline ends came to 14 bases.

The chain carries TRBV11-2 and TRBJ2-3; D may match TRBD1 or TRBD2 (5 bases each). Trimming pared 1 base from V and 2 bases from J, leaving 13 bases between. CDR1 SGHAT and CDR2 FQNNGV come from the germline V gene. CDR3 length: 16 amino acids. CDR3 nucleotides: TGTGCCAGCAGCTTAGGGCGGGTGGGGGACACAGATACGCAGTATTTT. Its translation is CASSLGRVGDTDTQYF.

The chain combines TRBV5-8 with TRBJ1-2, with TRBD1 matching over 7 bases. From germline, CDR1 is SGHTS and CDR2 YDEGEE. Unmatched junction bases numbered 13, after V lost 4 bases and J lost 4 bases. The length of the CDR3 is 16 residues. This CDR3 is CASSVGGTAQGYGYTF. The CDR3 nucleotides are TGTGCCAGCAGCGTAGGGGGGACAGCCCAAGGCTATGGCTACACCTTC.

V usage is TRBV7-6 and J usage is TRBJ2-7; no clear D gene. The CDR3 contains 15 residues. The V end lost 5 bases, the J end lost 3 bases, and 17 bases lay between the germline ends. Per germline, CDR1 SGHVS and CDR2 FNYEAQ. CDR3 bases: TGTGCCAGCAGCCGAAGCCCCGGAACAGTCTACGAGCAGTACTTC. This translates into CASSRSPGTVYEQYF.

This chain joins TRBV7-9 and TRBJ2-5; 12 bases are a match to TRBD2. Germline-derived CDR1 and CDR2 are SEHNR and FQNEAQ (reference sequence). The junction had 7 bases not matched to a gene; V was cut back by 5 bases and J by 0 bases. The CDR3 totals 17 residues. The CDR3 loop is CASSPRTSGGYQETQYF. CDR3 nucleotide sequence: TGTGCCAGCAGCCCCCGAACTAGCGGGGGGTACCAAGAGACCCAGTACTTC. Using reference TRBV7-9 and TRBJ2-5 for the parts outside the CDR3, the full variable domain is DTGVSQNPRHKITKRGQNVTFRCDPISEHNRLYWYRQTLGQGPEFLTYFQNEAQLEKSRLLSDRFSAERPKGSFSTLEIQRTEQGDSAMYLCASSPRTSGGYQETQYFGPGTRLLVL.

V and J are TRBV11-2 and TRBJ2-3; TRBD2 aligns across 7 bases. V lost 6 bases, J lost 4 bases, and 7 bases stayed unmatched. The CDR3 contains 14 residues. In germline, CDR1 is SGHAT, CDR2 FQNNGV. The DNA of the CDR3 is TGTGCCAGCAGAAAGGGAGGGTGGCCAGATACGCAGTATTTT. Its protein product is CASRKGGWPDTQYF.

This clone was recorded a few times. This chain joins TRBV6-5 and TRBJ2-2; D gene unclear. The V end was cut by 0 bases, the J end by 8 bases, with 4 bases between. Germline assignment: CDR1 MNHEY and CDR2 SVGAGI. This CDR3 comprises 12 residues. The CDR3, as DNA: TGTGCCAGCAGTTACTCGCGTGGGGAGCTGTTTTTT. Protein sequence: CASSYSRGELFF.

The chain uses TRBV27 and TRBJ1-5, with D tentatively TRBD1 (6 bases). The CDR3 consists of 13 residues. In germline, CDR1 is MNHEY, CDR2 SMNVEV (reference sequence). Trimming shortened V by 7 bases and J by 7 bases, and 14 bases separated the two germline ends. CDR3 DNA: TGTGCCAGCACTGGGGCGGGGGGCCAGCCCCAGCATTTT. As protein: CASTGAGGQPQHF.

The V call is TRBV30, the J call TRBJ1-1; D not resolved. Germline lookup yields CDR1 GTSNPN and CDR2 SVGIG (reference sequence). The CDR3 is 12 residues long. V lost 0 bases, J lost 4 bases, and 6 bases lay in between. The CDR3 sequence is CAWSVQSTEAFF. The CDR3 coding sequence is TGTGCCTGGAGTGTACAGAGCACTGAAGCTTTCTTT. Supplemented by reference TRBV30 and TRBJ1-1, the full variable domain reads SQTIHQWPATLVQPVGSPLSLECTVEGTSNPNLYWYRQAAGRGLQLLFYSVGIGQISSEVPQNLSASRPQDRQFILSSKKLLLSDSGFYLCAWSVQSTEAFFGQGTRLTVV.

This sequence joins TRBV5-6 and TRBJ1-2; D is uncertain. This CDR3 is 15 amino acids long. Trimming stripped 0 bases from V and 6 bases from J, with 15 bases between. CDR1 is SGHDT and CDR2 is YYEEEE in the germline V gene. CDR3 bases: TGTGCCAGCAGCTTGGCCAACCGGGGAGGTCATGGCTACACCTTC. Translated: CASSLANRGGHGYTF.

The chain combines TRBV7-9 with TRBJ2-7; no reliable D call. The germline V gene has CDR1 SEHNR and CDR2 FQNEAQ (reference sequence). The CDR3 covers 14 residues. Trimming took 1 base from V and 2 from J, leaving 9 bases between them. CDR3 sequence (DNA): TGTGCCAGCAGCTTAGGGCAGTCCCCCTACGAGCAGTACTTC. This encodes CASSLGQSPYEQYF.

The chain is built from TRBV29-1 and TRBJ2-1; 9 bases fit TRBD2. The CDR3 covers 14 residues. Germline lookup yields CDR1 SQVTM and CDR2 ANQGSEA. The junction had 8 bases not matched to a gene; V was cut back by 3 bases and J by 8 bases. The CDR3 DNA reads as TGCAGCGTTGAGGTTCAGCGGACTAGCGATGAGCAGTTCTTC. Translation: CSVEVQRTSDEQFF.

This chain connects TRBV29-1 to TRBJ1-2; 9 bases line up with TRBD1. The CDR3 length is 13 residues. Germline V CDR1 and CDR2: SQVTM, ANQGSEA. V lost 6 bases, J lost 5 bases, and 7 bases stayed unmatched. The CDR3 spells CSVPGQGGYGYTF. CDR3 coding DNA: TGCAGCGTCCCGGGACAGGGAGGGTATGGCTACACCTTC.

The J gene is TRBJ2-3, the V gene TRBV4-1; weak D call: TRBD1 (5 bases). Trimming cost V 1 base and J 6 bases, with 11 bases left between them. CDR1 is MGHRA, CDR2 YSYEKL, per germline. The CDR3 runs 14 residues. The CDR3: CASSQAGIEDTQYF. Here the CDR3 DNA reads TGCGCCAGCAGCCAAGCAGGGATAGAGGATACGCAGTATTTT.

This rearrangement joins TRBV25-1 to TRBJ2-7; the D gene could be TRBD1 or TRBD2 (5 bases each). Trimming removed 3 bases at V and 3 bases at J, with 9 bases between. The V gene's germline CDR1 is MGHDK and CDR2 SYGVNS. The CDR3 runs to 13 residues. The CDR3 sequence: CASSDRDGYEQYF. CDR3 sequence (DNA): TGTGCCAGCAGTGACCGGGACGGCTACGAGCAGTACTTC.

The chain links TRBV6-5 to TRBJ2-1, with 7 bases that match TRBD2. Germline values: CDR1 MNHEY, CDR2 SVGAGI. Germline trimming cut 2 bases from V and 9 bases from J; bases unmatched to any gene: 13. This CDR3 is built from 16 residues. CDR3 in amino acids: CASSYPRGAGRREQFF. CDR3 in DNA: TGTGCCAGCAGTTACCCGAGGGGAGCGGGACGGCGTGAGCAGTTCTTC.

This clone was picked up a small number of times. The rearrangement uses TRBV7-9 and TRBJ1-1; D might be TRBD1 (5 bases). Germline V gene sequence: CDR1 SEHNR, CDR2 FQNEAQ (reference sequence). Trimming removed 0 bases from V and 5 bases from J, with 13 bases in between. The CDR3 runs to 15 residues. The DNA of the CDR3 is TGTGCCAGCAGCTTAGCCGATAGGTGGGGGACTGAAGCTTTCTTT. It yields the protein CASSLADRWGTEAFF.

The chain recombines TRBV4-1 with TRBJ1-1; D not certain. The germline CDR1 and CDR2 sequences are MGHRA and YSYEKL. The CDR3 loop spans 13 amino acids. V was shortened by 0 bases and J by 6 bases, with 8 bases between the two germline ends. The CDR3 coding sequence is TGCGCCAGCAGCCAAGAGATCGGCGCTGAAGCTTTCTTT. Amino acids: CASSQEIGAEAFF.

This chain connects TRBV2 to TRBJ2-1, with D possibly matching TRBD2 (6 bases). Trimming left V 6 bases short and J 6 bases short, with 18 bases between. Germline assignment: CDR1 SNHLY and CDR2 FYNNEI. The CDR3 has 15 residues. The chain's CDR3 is CASRPSGGGGNEQFF. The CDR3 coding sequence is TGTGCCAGCAGACCCTCCGGGGGTGGGGGCAATGAGCAGTTCTTC. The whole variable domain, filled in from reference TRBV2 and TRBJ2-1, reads EPEVTQTPSHQVTQMGQEVILRCVPISNHLYFYWYRQILGQKVEFLVSFYNNEISEKSEIFDDQFSVERPDGSNFTLKIRSTKLEDSAMYFCASRPSGGGGNEQFFGPGTRLTVL.

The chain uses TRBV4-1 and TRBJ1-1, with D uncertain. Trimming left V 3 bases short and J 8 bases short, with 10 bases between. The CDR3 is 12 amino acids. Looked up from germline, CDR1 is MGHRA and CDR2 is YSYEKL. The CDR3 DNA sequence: TGCGCCAGCAGCCAGACCGAATCAGAAGCTTTCTTT. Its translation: CASSQTESEAFF.

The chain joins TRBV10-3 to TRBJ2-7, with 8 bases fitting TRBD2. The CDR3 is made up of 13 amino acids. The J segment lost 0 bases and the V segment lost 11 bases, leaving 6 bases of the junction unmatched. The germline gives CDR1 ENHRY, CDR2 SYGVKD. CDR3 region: CASGGESSYEQYF. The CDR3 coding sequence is TGTGCCTCGGGGGGGGAGAGCTCCTACGAGCAGTACTTC.